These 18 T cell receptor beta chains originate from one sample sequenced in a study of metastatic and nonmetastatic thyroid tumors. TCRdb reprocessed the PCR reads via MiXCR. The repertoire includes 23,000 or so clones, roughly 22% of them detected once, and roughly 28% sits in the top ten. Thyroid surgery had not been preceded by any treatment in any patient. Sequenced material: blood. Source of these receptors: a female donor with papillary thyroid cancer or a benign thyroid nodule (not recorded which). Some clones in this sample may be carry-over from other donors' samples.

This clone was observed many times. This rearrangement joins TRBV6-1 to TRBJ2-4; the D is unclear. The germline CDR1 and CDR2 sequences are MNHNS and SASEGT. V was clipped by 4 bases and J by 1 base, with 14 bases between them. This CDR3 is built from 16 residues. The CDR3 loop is CASSVTRPSAKNIQYF. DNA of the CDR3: TGTGCCAGCAGTGTTACGAGACCCTCGGCCAAAAACATTCAGTACTTC.

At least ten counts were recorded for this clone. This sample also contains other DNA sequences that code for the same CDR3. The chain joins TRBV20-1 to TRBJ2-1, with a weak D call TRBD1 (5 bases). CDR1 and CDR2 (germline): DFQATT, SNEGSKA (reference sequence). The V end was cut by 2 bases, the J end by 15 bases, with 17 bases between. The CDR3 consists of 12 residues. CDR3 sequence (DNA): TGCAGTGCTAGAACCGACCAGGGATCGGGGTTCTTC. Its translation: CSARTDQGSGFF.

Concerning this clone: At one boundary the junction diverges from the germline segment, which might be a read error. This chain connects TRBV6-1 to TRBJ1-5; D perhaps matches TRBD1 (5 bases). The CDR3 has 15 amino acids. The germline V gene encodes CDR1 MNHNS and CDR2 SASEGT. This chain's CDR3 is CASIEAGQGNQPQHF. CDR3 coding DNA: TGTGCCAGCATTGAAGCAGGGCAAGGCAATCAGCCCCAACATTTT.

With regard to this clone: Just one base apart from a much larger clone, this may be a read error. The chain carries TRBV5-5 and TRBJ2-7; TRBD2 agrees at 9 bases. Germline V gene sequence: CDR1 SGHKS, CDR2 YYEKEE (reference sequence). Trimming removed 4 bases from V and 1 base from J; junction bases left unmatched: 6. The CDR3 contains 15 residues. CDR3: CASSIGTSSSYEQYF. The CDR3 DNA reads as TGTGCCAGCAGCATTGGGACTAGCAGTTCCTACGAGCAGTACTTC.

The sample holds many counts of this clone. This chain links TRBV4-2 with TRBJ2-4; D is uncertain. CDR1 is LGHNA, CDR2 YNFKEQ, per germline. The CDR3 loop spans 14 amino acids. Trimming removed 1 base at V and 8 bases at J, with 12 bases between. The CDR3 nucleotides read TGTGCCAGCAGCCAAGGGTCCGATTCCGACATTCAGTACTTC. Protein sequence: CASSQGSDSDIQYF.

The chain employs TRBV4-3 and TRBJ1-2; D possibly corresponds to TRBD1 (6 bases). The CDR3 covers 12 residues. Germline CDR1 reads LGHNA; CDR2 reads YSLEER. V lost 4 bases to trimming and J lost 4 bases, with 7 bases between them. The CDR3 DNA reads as TGCGCCAGCAGCCTAGGGGGCTATGGCTACACCTTC. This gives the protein CASSLGGYGYTF.

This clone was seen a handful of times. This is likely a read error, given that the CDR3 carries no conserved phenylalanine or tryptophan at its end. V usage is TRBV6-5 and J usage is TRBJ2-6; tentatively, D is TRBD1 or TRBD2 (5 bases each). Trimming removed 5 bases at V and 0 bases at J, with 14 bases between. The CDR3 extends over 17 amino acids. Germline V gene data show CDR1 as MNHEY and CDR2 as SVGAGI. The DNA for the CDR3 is TGTGCCAGCAGTCACGGGACGGGAAGCTCTGGGGCCAACGTCCTGACTTTA. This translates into CASSHGTGSSGANVLTL.

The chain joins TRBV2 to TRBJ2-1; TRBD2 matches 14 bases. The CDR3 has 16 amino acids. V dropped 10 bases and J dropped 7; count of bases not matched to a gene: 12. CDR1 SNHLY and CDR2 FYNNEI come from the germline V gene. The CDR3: CAIITGTSGGWNEQFF. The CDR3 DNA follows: TGTGCCATCATTACCGGGACTAGCGGGGGATGGAATGAGCAGTTCTTC.

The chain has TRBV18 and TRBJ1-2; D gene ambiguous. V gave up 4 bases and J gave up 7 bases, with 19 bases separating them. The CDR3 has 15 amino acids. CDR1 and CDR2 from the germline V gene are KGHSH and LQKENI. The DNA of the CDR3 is TGTGCCAGCTCACTATATATTAAAGGGATCTCTGGCTACACCTTC. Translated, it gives CASSLYIKGISGYTF.

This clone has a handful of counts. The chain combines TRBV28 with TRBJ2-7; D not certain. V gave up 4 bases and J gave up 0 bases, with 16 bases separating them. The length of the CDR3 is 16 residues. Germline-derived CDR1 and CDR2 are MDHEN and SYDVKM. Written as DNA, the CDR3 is TGTGCCAGCAGTTCAGCTGAGACGCGGAGCTCCTACGAGCAGTACTTC. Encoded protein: CASSSAETRSSYEQYF. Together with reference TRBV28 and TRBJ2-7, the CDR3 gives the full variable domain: DVKVTQSSRYLVKRTGEKVFLECVQDMDHENMFWYRQDPGLGLRLIYFSYDVKMKEKGDIPEGYSVSREKKERFSLILESASTNQTSMYLCASSSAETRSSYEQYFGPGTRLTVT.

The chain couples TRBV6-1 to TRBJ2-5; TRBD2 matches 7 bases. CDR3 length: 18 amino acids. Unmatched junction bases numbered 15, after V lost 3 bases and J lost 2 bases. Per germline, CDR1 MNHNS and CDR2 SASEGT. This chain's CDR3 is CASSDSQREGGGQETQYF. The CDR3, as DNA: TGTGCCAGCAGTGACTCACAGAGGGAGGGCGGAGGTCAAGAGACCCAGTACTTC.

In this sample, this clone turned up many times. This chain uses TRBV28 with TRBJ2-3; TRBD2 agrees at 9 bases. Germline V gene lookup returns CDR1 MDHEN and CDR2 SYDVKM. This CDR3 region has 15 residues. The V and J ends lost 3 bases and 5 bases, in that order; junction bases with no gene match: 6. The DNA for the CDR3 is TGTGCCAGCAGTTTCTTAGCGGGAGAAGTAGATACGCAGTATTTT. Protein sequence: CASSFLAGEVDTQYF.

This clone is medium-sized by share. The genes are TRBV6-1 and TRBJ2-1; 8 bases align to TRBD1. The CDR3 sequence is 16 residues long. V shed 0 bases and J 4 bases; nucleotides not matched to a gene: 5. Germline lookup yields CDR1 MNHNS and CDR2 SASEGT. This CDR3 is CASSEAGQGWYNEQFF. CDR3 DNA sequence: TGTGCCAGCAGTGAAGCAGGACAGGGTTGGTACAATGAGCAGTTCTTC.

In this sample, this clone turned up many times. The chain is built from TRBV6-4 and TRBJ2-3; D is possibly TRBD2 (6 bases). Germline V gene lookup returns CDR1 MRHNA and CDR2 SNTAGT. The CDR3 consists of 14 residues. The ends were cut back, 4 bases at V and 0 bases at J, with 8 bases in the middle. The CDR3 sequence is CASSAGTSTDTQYF. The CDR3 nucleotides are TGTGCCAGCAGTGCCGGGACTAGCACAGATACGCAGTATTTT.

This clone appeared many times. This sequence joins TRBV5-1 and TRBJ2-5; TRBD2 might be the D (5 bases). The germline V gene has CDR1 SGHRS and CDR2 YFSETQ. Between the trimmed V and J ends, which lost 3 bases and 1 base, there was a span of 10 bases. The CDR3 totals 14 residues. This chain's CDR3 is CASSSGRVQETQYF. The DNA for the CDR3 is TGCGCCAGCAGCTCGGGAAGAGTCCAAGAGACCCAGTACTTC. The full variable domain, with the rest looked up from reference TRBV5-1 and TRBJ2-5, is KAGVTQTPRYLIKTRGQQVTLSCSPISGHRSVSWYQQTPGQGLQFLFEYFSETQRNKGNFPGRFSGRQFSNSRSEMNVSTLELGDSALYLCASSSGRVQETQYFGPGTRLLVL.

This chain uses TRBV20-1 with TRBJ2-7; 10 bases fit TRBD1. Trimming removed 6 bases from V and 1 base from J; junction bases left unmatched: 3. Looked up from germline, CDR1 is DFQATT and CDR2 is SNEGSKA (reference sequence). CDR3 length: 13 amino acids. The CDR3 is CSAGTGVSYEQYF. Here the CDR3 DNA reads TGCAGTGCCGGGACAGGGGTTTCCTACGAGCAGTACTTC.

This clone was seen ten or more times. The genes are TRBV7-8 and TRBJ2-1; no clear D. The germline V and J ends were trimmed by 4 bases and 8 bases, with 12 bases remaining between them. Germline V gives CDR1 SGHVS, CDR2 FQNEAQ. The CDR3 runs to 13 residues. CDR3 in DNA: TGTGCCAGCAGCTCCGGGCAACGCTATGAGCAGTTCTTC. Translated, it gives CASSSGQRYEQFF. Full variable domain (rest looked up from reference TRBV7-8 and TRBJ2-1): GAGVSQSPRYKVAKRGQDVALRCDPISGHVSLFWYQQALGQGPEFLTYFQNEAQLDKSGLPSDRFFAERPEGSVSTLKIQRTQQEDSAVYLCASSSGQRYEQFFGPGTRLTVL.

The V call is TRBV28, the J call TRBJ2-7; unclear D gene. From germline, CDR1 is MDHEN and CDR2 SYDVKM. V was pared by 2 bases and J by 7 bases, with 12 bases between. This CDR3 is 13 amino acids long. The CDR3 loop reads CASSLPGYVEQYF. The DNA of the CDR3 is TGTGCCAGCAGTTTACCGGGCTACGTAGAGCAGTACTTC.